The 12 T cell receptor beta chains listed next were all sequenced from one sample in a study of T cell repertoires in cytomegalovirus infection. These receptors are not linked to any known antigen. TCRdb re-analysed the reads in MiXCR, keeping a single row per CDR3 protein. The repertoire consists of around 430,000 distinct CDR3 sequences, with about 42% occurring once and the leading ten covering about 39%. Sequences were derived from cultured PBMCs, sampled from culture after CMV antigen stimulation. The receptors come from a human donor in good health (CMV status not recorded). Some clones in this sample may be carry-over from other donors' samples.

The chain uses TRBV7-6 and TRBJ2-1, with TRBD1 matching 9 bases. CDR1 is SGHVS, CDR2 FNYEAQ, per germline. This CDR3 comprises 14 residues. V shed 5 bases and J 10 bases; nucleotides not matched to a gene: 9. CDR3 DNA sequence: TGTGCCAGCAGCCCCGGGACAGGGTCCGTGGAGCAGTTCTTC. Encoded protein: CASSPGTGSVEQFF. Supplemented by reference TRBV7-6 and TRBJ2-1, the full variable domain reads GAGVSQSPRYKVTKRGQDVALRCDPISGHVSLYWYRQALGQGPEFLTYFNYEAQQDKSGLPNDRFSAERPEGSISTLTIQRTEQRDSAMYRCASSPGTGSVEQFFGPGTRLTVL.

Note on this clonotype: The junction does not match germline at one end; this may be a read error. The chain uses TRBV20-1 and TRBJ2-7, with a possible D match to TRBD2 (6 bases). CDR1 is DFQATT, CDR2 SNEGSKA, per germline (reference sequence). CDR3 length: 11 amino acids. The CDR3 region is CSASIGRGSIF. Written as DNA, the CDR3 is TGCAGTGCTTCAATAGGCCGGGGGTCTATTTTC.

The rearrangement joins TRBV29-1 to TRBJ2-1; 7 bases match TRBD2. Looked up from germline, CDR1 is SQVTM and CDR2 is ANQGSEA. J lost 3 bases, V lost 6 bases, and 8 bases had no gene match. The CDR3 runs 14 residues. The CDR3: CSVRGGRGYNEQFF. The CDR3 DNA is TGCAGCGTAAGAGGCGGGAGAGGCTACAATGAGCAGTTCTTC.

The chain links TRBV6-2 or TRBV6-3 to TRBJ2-7, with 9 bases aligning to TRBD1. Germline V CDR1 and CDR2: MNHEY, SVGEGT. V gave up 8 bases and J gave up 11 bases; unmatched junction bases: 7. The CDR3 is 11 residues long. The CDR3 reads CASCHRDREYF. DNA of the CDR3: TGTGCCAGCTGTCACCGGGACAGGGAGTACTTC.

This clonotype was observed many times. J is TRBJ2-7 and V is TRBV7-2, with 9 bases aligning to TRBD1. Germline-derived CDR1 and CDR2 are SGHTA and FQGNSA. The CDR3 totals 16 residues. With 2 bases clipped from V and 6 bases from J, the junction kept 11 bases outside the gene matches. CDR3 in amino acids: CASSLSAGQGPLEQYF. The CDR3 DNA reads as TGTGCCAGCAGCTTAAGTGCGGGACAGGGTCCCCTCGAGCAGTACTTC.

A few counts support this clonotype. The chain employs TRBV19 and TRBJ2-1, with 9 bases aligning to TRBD2. Germline assignment: CDR1 LNHDA and CDR2 SQIVND (reference sequence). The CDR3 consists of 16 residues. The V gene end was trimmed by 1 base and the J gene end by 3 bases; junction bases not matched to a gene: 4. CDR3 sequence: CASSIGTSADYNEQFF. The CDR3 DNA sequence: TGTGCCAGTAGTATAGGGACTAGCGCCGACTACAATGAGCAGTTCTTC.

The chain employs TRBV28 and TRBJ2-5; D gene unclear. Germline lookup yields CDR1 MDHEN and CDR2 SYDVKM. The germline V and J ends were trimmed by 6 bases and 8 bases, with 19 bases remaining between them. CDR3 length: 14 amino acids. CDR3 protein: CASRPSRFEPTQYF. CDR3 DNA sequence: TGTGCCAGCAGGCCCTCCCGATTCGAACCCACCCAGTACTTC.

This clonotype was seen only a few times. This rearrangement joins TRBV11-2 to TRBJ2-6; D is tentatively TRBD1 or TRBD2 (5 bases each). This CDR3 is built from 16 residues. Trimming cost V 1 base and J 4 bases, with 11 bases left between them. From germline, CDR1 is SGHAT and CDR2 FQNNGV. The CDR3: CASSLVPGAGANVLTF. In DNA form, the CDR3 reads TGTGCCAGCAGCTTAGTCCCCGGGGCGGGGGCCAACGTCCTGACTTTC.

In this sample, this clonotype turned up many times. This chain joins TRBV7-2 and TRBJ2-3; TRBD2 matches 7 bases. The CDR3 contains 15 residues. V shed 5 bases and J 6 bases; nucleotides not matched to a gene: 11. Germline loops: CDR1 SGHTA, CDR2 FQGNSA. The chain's CDR3 is CASSPLRTRGDTQYF. The DNA of the CDR3 is TGTGCCAGCAGCCCGCTCCGGACTAGAGGTGATACGCAGTATTTT. Full variable domain (remainder filled in from reference TRBV7-2 and TRBJ2-3): GAGVSQSPSNKVTEKGKDVELRCDPISGHTALYWYRQSLGQGLEFLIYFQGNSAPDKSGLPSDRFSAERTGGSVSTLTIQRTQQEDSAVYLCASSPLRTRGDTQYFGPGTRLTVL.

The chain joins TRBV5-4 to TRBJ2-1; 7 bases fit TRBD2. The CDR3 is 14 amino acids. CDR1 is SGHNT, CDR2 YYREEE, per germline (reference sequence). With V trimmed by 4 bases and J by 5 bases, 6 bases remained unmatched. The CDR3 sequence is CASSRRAGDNEQFF. DNA of the CDR3: TGTGCCAGCAGCCGGCGGGCGGGGGACAATGAGCAGTTCTTC.

Ten or more counts support this clonotype. The rearrangement joins TRBV7-6 to TRBJ2-7; D is undetermined. The CDR3 is made up of 16 amino acids. Trimming shortened V by 0 bases and J by 1 base, and 13 bases separated the two germline ends. Per germline, CDR1 SGHVS and CDR2 FNYEAQ. DNA of the CDR3: TGTGCCAGCAGCTTAGCAAGAGGTCCGGGTTCCTACGAGCAGTACTTC. It codes for CASSLARGPGSYEQYF.

The gene calls are TRBV7-9 and TRBJ2-5; D perhaps matches TRBD1 (5 bases). Germline assignment: CDR1 SEHNR and CDR2 FQNEAQ (reference sequence). The CDR3 length is 16 residues. The V and J ends lost 1 base and 3 bases respectively, with 15 bases between them. The CDR3 sequence is CASSLVPVAGKETQYF. CDR3 sequence (DNA): TGTGCCAGCAGCTTAGTCCCTGTGGCAGGGAAAGAGACCCAGTACTTC.